The clone carrying this T cell receptor beta chain was detected ten times or more. Its matching antigen is unknown. This beta chain came through as a stray read in a library set up for alpha chains, and its size says little. Specified time point: sample taken at primary tumor resection. The data derive from a study of spatial heterogeneity in lung cancer. Study-level findings and limits: The number of expanded tumor alpha and beta chains correlated with mutation number.

After removal of 3 bases from V and 7 bases from J, the junction contained 13 bases not matched to a gene. This CDR3 is 16 amino acids long. Germline CDR1 reads GTSNPN; CDR2 reads SVGIG (reference sequence). TCRdb re-called the 5' RACE reads with MiXCR, one entry per CDR3 protein. The repertoire holds some 10,000 distinct CDR3 sequences, less than 5.5% seen once, with approximately 13% in the top ten. J is TRBJ2-1 and V is TRBV30; 9 bases fit TRBD2. The sample consisted of lung tumor tissue, taken at surgery. This receptor was identified in a male donor with early-stage non-small cell lung cancer. CDR3 nucleotide sequence: TGTGCCTGGAGATTTAAGGCGGGAGGGCTTGGTAATGAGCAGTTCTTC. It specifies CAWRFKAGGLGNEQFF.